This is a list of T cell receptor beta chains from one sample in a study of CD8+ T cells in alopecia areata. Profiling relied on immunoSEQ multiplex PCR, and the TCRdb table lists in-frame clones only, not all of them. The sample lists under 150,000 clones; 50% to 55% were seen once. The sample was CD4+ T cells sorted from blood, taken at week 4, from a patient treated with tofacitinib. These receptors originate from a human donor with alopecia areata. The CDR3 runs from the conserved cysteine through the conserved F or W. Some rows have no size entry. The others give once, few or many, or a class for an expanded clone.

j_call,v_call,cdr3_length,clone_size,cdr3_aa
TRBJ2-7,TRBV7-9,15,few,CASSLTSGSSYEQYF
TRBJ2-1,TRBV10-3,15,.,CAISEHQGGANEQFF
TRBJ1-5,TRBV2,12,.,CASSSRDQPQHF
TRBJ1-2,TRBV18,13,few,CASETGGEDGYTF
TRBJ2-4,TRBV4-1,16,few,CASSQLAGVSKNIQYF
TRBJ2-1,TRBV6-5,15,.,CASSYELAGANEQFF
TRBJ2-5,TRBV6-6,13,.,CASSYRGSETQYF
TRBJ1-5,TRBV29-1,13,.,CSVGGGRDQPQHF
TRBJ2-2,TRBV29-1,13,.,CSGAGTATGELFF
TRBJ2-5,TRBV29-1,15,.,CSVDLPARGIGTQYF
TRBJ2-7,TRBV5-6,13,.,CASSPGPIYEQYF
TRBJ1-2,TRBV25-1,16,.,CASSEYYHGGNYGYTF
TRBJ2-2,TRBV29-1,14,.,CSVEAGRVTGELFF
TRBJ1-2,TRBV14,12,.,CASSPQNYGYTF
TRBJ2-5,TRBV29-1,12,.,CSVEVSSLTQYF
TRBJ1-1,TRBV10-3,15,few,CAIRAGTGQGTEAFF
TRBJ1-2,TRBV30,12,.,CACWTGFNGYTF
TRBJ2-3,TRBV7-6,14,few,CASSLSGSTDTQYF
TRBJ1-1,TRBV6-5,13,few,CASRNLIYTEAFF
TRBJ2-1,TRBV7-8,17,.,CASSLGLAVKTYNEQFF
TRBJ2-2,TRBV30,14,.,CAWRSGPNTGELFF
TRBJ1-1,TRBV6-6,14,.,CASSYVGGNTEAFF
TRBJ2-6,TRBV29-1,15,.,CSAAASYSGANVLTF
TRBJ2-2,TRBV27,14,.,CASRSQGNTGELFF
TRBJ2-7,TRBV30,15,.,CAWRPNSGRAHEQYF
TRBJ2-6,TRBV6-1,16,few,CASSDHQGSGANVLTF
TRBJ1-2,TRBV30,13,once,CAWGETGDRGYTF
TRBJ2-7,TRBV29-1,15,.,CSVQRVAGAGYEQYF
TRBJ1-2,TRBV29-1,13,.,CSVGGVVSDGYTF
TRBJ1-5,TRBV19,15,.,CATLRTVRGNQPQHF
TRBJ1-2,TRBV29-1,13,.,CSVRQGYPYGYTF
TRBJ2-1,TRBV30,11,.,CAWCFEAEQFF
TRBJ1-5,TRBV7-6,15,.,CASSPDLNSNQPQHF
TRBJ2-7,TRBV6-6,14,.,CASRNSLALYEQYF
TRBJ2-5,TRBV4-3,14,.,CASSLGYGGRTQYF
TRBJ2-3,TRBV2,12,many,CASSPETDTQYF
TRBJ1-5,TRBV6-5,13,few,CASDRTRNQPQHF
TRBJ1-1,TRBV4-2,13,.,CASSPQGDSEAFF
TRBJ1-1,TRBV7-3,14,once,CASSPTGQNTEAFF
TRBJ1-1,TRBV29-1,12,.,CSVGHSSPEAFF
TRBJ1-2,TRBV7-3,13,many,CASSTTGQGGYTF
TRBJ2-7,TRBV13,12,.,CASSFTRGEQYF
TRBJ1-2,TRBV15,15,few,CATSRGTVETYGYTF
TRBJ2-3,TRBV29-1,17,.,CSVPGLAGGDGTDTQYF
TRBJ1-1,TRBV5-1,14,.,CASRVESAGTEAFF
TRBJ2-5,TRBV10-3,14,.,CAIRGQGARETQYF
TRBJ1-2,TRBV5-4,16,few,CASSLDGTGGIGGYTF
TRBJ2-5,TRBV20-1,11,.,CSARLWETQYF
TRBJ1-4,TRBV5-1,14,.,CASSLARGHEKLFF
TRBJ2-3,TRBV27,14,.,CASSPKGVGDTQYF
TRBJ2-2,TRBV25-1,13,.,CASRQMNTGELFF
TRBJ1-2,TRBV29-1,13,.,CSVEQRANYGYTF
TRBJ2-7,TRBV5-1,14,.,CASSLEGASNEQYF
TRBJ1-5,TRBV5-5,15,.,CASSLGTDSNQPQHF
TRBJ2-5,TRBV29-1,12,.,CSGGQGRETQYF
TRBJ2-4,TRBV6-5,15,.,CASSYGVGTRDIQYF
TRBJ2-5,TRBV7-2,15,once,CASSLQQGSVETQYF
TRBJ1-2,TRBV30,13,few,CAWSVEGLHGYTF